This T cell receptor (beta chain) was recorded in a study of blood T cell repertoires in COVID-19. Study-level information: Researchers got acute and convalescent COVID-19 samples from the United States, Italy and Spain. PBMCs, B-cell-depleted T cells, or T cells provided the cDNA or gDNA that made up the material.

In this sample, this clone turned up once. Trimming shortened V by 0 bases and J by 0 bases, and 24 bases separated the two germline ends. This CDR3 contains 20 residues. CDR1 SNHLY and CDR2 FYNNEI come from the germline V gene. Methods used by the authors: Scientists estimated how many nucleated cells there were by amplifying reference gene primers. TCRdb's copy holds only in-frame clones and misses some; the assay was immunoSEQ multiplex PCR. Clone size and V and J calls were adopted from that table, with D and trimming inferred from the DNA. This table holds about 250,000 clones, approximately 88% found once.

Material: peripheral blood. The chain carries TRBV2 and TRBJ2-7; TRBD1 is a possible D gene (5 bases). The receptor was isolated from a woman aged 35 to 49 who had recovered from COVID-19. The CDR3, as DNA: TGTGCCAGCAGTGAAGCGTCCCAAACCGAAAGGGGAAGACGCTCCTACGAGCAGTACTTC. Its translation: CASSEASQTERGRRSYEQYF.